What follows are 12 T cell receptor beta chains derived from one specimen sequenced in a study of T cell responses to AZD1222 COVID-19 vaccine. The protocol was immunoSEQ multiplex PCR, while the TCRdb copy is restricted to in-frame clones and leaves out a portion. The sample has approximately 170,000 clones; 85% to 90% are singletons. This specimen consisted of peripheral blood, obtained on day 0 of AZD1222 vaccination. The source is an adult in good health.

The CDR3 DNA is TGTGCCAGCAGCTTAGTATGGGGCAGATACTCCTATAATTCACCCCTCCACTTT. Translation gives CASSLVWGRYSYNSPLHF. This chain joins TRBV7-9 and TRBJ1-6, with D possibly matching TRBD1 (5 bases). The CDR3 is 18 residues long. Looked up from germline, CDR1 is SEHNR and CDR2 is FQNEAQ (reference sequence). V was clipped by 1 base and J by 0 bases, with 13 bases between them.

V is TRBV6-4 and J is TRBJ1-1; no firm D call. Per the germline V gene, CDR1 is MRHNA and CDR2 is SNTAGT. V lost 6 bases and J 5 bases, leaving 16 bases between the germline ends. This CDR3 has 14 amino acids. CDR3: CASRPSGLGTEAFF. The CDR3 DNA reads as TGTGCCAGCAGGCCGTCGGGATTGGGGACTGAAGCTTTCTTT.

This rearrangement joins TRBV12-3 or TRBV12-4 to TRBJ2-7; no reliable D call. The CDR3 totals 12 residues. Trimming left V 6 bases short and J 2 bases short, with 8 bases between. DNA of the CDR3: TGTGCCAGCAGCTACAGTACCTACGAGCAGTACTTC. It encodes CASSYSTYEQYF.

Remarks on this clone: It may be a read error: a sequence one base away is much more abundant. This rearrangement joins TRBV5-4 to TRBJ2-2, with TRBD2 identical over 12 bases. Germline V gene data show CDR1 as SGHNT and CDR2 as YYREEE (reference sequence). The CDR3 is 16 residues long. The CDR3 is CASSPGLAGNTEELFF. Here the CDR3 DNA reads TGTGCCAGCAGCCCCGGACTAGCGGGAAACACCGAGGAGCTGTTTTTT.

This rearrangement joins TRBV7-9 to TRBJ1-5; D possibly corresponds to TRBD1 (6 bases). The germline V and J ends were trimmed by 4 bases and 4 bases, with 11 bases remaining between them. The CDR3 runs 14 residues. In germline, CDR1 is SEHNR, CDR2 FQNEAQ (reference sequence). The CDR3 DNA is TGTGCCAGCAGCTCAACAGGGATTAATCAGCCCCAGCATTTT. Translated: CASSSTGINQPQHF.

The chain has TRBV7-9 and TRBJ2-3; no reliable D call. Germline CDR1 and CDR2: SEHNR and FQNEAQ (reference sequence). The CDR3 contains 13 residues. Between the trimmed V and J ends, which lost 5 bases and 4 bases, there was a span of 10 bases. CDR3 nucleotides: TGTGCCAGCAGCCCACGACCATCAGATACGCAGTATTTT. It is translated as CASSPRPSDTQYF.

The V gene is TRBV6-5, the J gene TRBJ2-5; weak D call: TRBD2 (5 bases). The germline V gene has CDR1 MNHEY and CDR2 SVGAGI. This CDR3 comprises 13 residues. Trimming pared 2 bases from V and 7 bases from J, leaving 11 bases between. This CDR3 is CASSYGSVGTQYF. The DNA of the CDR3 is TGTGCCAGCAGTTACGGGAGCGTAGGGACCCAGTACTTC.

The V call is TRBV5-1, the J call TRBJ2-1; 8 positions agree with TRBD1. The CDR3 extends over 16 amino acids. Germline values: CDR1 SGHRS, CDR2 YFSETQ. V lost 0 bases to trimming and J lost 4 bases; unmatched junction nucleotides: 6. CDR3 residues: CASSLVSGQGYNEQFF. CDR3 nucleotide sequence: TGCGCCAGCAGCTTGGTATCAGGACAGGGTTACAATGAGCAGTTCTTC.

This rearrangement joins TRBV2 to TRBJ2-2; 8 bases are shared with TRBD1. Germline CDR1 and CDR2: SNHLY and FYNNEI. Trimming took 0 bases from V and 6 from J; bases not matched to a gene: 3. The CDR3 extends over 15 amino acids. The CDR3 spells CASSEALQGAGELFF. In nucleotides, the CDR3 is TGTGCCAGCAGTGAAGCCCTACAGGGGGCCGGGGAGCTGTTTTTT.

The genes are TRBV5-5 and TRBJ1-5, with a weak D call TRBD1 (5 bases). This CDR3 has 15 amino acids. V was shortened by 4 bases and J by 3 bases, with 14 bases between the two germline ends. The germline V gene has CDR1 SGHKS and CDR2 YYEKEE (reference sequence). CDR3 DNA: TGTGCCAGCAGCGCCGCTTGGGGCTTCAATCAGCCCCAGCATTTT. This encodes CASSAAWGFNQPQHF.

The V gene is TRBV2, the J gene TRBJ1-1; D is unclear. Germline CDR1 and CDR2: SNHLY and FYNNEI. With 5 bases removed from V and 2 bases from J, the gap between germline ends came to 6 bases. The CDR3 has 12 residues. The CDR3 is CASSNQNTEAFF. CDR3 coding DNA: TGTGCCAGCAGTAATCAAAACACTGAAGCTTTCTTT.

The chain combines TRBV20-1 with TRBJ1-2; a weak D match, TRBD1 (5 bases). The CDR3 has 14 residues. Germline values: CDR1 DFQATT, CDR2 SNEGSKA (reference sequence). V lost 3 bases, J lost 0 bases, and 11 bases lay in between. The CDR3 is CSASAGLANYGYTF. CDR3 bases: TGCAGTGCTAGTGCAGGGTTAGCTAACTATGGCTACACCTTC.